The 16 T cell receptor beta chains in this list originate from one sample, sequenced in a study of blood T cell repertoires in COVID-19. Only in-frame clones appear in the TCRdb table, and some are missing; sequencing was by immunoSEQ multiplex PCR. The sample lists more than 110,000 clones, roughly 85% occurring once. The sequencing input was peripheral blood. These receptors all come from a man aged 45-65 years with acute or convalescent COVID-19.

V and J are TRBV10-2 and TRBJ1-6, with 9 bases that match TRBD1. Germline V gene sequence: CDR1 WSHSY, CDR2 SAAADI. The V and J ends lost 4 bases and 10 bases, in that order; junction bases with no gene match: 11. The CDR3 length is 16 residues. This CDR3 is CASSARDRGSRSPLHF. CDR3 DNA: TGCGCCAGCAGTGCCCGAGACAGGGGGAGTCGGTCACCCCTCCACTTT.

The genes are TRBV27 and TRBJ2-7, with 8 bases that match TRBD2. Germline V gene lookup returns CDR1 MNHEY and CDR2 SMNVEV (reference sequence). V shed 6 bases, J shed 0 bases, and the junction held 7 bases outside the gene matches. The CDR3 contains 15 residues. CDR3 loop: CASSPRGTSSYEQYF. Here the CDR3 DNA reads TGTGCCAGCAGCCCTAGGGGGACTAGCTCCTACGAGCAGTACTTC.

V usage is TRBV2 and J usage is TRBJ2-5; 9 nucleotides match TRBD2. V lost 4 bases, J lost 6 bases, and 6 bases stayed unmatched. Germline assignment: CDR1 SNHLY and CDR2 FYNNEI. The length of the CDR3 is 14 residues. CDR3 loop: CASSGQAGGKTQYF. In DNA form, the CDR3 reads TGTGCCAGCAGTGGACAGGCGGGGGGGAAGACCCAGTACTTC.

The V and J genes are TRBV5-8 and TRBJ1-1, with a weak D call TRBD1 (6 bases). The CDR3 is 13 residues long. V was pared by 4 bases and J by 5 bases, with 12 bases between. The germline CDR1 and CDR2 sequences are SGHTS and YDEGEE. DNA of the CDR3: TGTGCCAGCAGCGTGTCACAGGGAACTGAAGCTTTCTTT. As protein: CASSVSQGTEAFF.

The rearrangement uses TRBV7-9 and TRBJ2-1, with 12 nucleotides matching TRBD2. CDR3 size: 16 residues. Germline V gives CDR1 SEHNR, CDR2 FQNEAQ (reference sequence). J lost 10 bases, V lost 0 bases, and 7 bases had no gene match. CDR3 bases: TGTGCCAGCAGCTTAGCGTCCCTAGCGGGAGGGTGGGAGCAGTTCTTC. Protein: CASSLASLAGGWEQFF.

The chain is built from TRBV5-6 and TRBJ1-4, with TRBD1 identical over 8 bases. The CDR3 is 16 amino acids. The junction had 10 bases not matched to a gene; V was cut back by 5 bases and J by 4 bases. Germline V gene lookup returns CDR1 SGHDT and CDR2 YYEEEE. The CDR3 DNA reads as TGTGCCAGCAGTTGGGGGAGGACAGGGAGTAATGAAAAACTGTTTTTT. This encodes CASSWGRTGSNEKLFF.

The chain carries TRBV7-2 and TRBJ2-2; possibly TRBD1 for D (6 bases). This CDR3 spans 14 amino acids. Germline CDR1 is SGHTA and CDR2 is FQGNSA. The V end was cut by 3 bases, the J end by 6 bases, with 11 bases between. CDR3 nucleotides: TGTGCCAGCAGCTTGGCACAGGGTGCCGGGGAGCTGTTTTTT. This encodes CASSLAQGAGELFF.

The chain uses TRBV6-5 and TRBJ1-6; no clear D. CDR1 is MNHEY, CDR2 SVGAGI, per germline. The V gene lost 6 bases and the J gene lost 6 bases, with 9 bases spanning the gap. CDR3 size: 13 residues. The CDR3 DNA reads TGTGCCAGCAGAGCAAGCATTAATTCACCCCTCCACTTT. This gives the protein CASRASINSPLHF.

V gene TRBV30 combines with J gene TRBJ2-5, with a tentative D call TRBD1 (6 bases). CDR3 length: 12 residues. With 4 bases removed from V and 4 bases from J, the gap between germline ends came to 10 bases. CDR1 is GTSNPN, CDR2 SVGIG, per germline (reference sequence). CDR3 coding DNA: TGTGCCTGGACCATGACAGGAGAGACCCAGTACTTC. Its protein is CAWTMTGETQYF.

This clone was seen at least ten times. The chain recombines TRBV6-5 with TRBJ1-2; 8 bases agree with TRBD1. Germline lookup yields CDR1 MNHEY and CDR2 SVGAGI. Trimming at V came to 5 bases and at J to 7 bases, leaving 6 bases not matched to a gene. The CDR3 consists of 13 residues. The CDR3 coding sequence is TGTGCCAGCAGTATAGGACAGGGCTTTGGCTACACCTTC. It translates to CASSIGQGFGYTF.

The chain couples TRBV3-1 (or the pseudogene TRBV3-2) to TRBJ2-3, with 8 bases matching TRBD2. After removal of 4 bases from V and 6 bases from J, the junction contained 9 bases not matched to a gene. The germline V gene has CDR1 LGHDT and CDR2 YNNKEL (reference sequence). This CDR3 is 15 amino acids long. The CDR3 coding sequence is TGTGCCAGCAGCCCTGGGGGCGGGAGGCAGGATACGCAGTATTTT. Translation: CASSPGGGRQDTQYF.

This sequence joins TRBV7-2 and TRBJ2-3, with TRBD2 identical over 7 bases. Unmatched junction bases numbered 10, after V lost 5 bases and J lost 5 bases. The CDR3 consists of 15 residues. The germline V gene has CDR1 SGHTA and CDR2 FQGNSA. The CDR3 DNA sequence: TGTGCCAGCAGCCCCTGGGGGGGAGACGGAGATACGCAGTATTTT. It yields the protein CASSPWGGDGDTQYF. Based on the CDR3 plus reference TRBV7-2 and TRBJ2-3, the full variable domain is GAGVSQSPSNKVTEKGKDVELRCDPISGHTALYWYRQSLGQGLEFLIYFQGNSAPDKSGLPSDRFSAERTGGSVSTLTIQRTQQEDSAVYLCASSPWGGDGDTQYFGPGTRLTVL.

This sequence joins TRBV5-8 and TRBJ1-1; TRBD1 aligns across 9 bases. Germline assignment: CDR1 SGHTS and CDR2 YDEGEE. This CDR3 region has 13 residues. The junction had 2 bases not matched to a gene; V was cut back by 4 bases and J by 4 bases. DNA of the CDR3: TGTGCCAGCAGCCGGGACAGGGTCACTGAAGCTTTCTTT. It is translated as CASSRDRVTEAFF.

The chain couples TRBV5-5 to TRBJ2-5, with 8 positions matching TRBD2. The CDR3 contains 14 residues. The V gene end was trimmed by 2 bases and the J gene end by 5 bases; junction bases not matched to a gene: 5. Per germline, CDR1 SGHKS and CDR2 YYEKEE (reference sequence). For the CDR3, the DNA is TGTGCCAGCAGCTTCCGGGGGGGCCGGGAGACCCAGTACTTC. Translation gives CASSFRGGRETQYF.

The gene calls are TRBV6-5 and TRBJ2-5; 12 nucleotides agree with TRBD2. The germline gives CDR1 MNHEY, CDR2 SVGAGI. The trim removed 5 bases at V and 6 bases at J, leaving 7 bases unmatched. The CDR3 has 15 residues. CDR3 sequence reads: CASSTSGGTTQTQYF. CDR3 in DNA: TGTGCCAGCAGTACTAGCGGGGGGACAACGCAGACCCAGTACTTC.

The V and J genes are TRBV10-3 and TRBJ2-1; tentative D call: TRBD1 (6 bases). Germline values: CDR1 ENHRY, CDR2 SYGVKD. The CDR3 spans 14 residues. The V end was cut by 7 bases, the J end by 6 bases, with 16 bases between. CDR3 amino acids: CAIMMTGRGNEQFF. CDR3 bases: TGTGCCATCATGATGACAGGACGTGGCAATGAGCAGTTCTTC.